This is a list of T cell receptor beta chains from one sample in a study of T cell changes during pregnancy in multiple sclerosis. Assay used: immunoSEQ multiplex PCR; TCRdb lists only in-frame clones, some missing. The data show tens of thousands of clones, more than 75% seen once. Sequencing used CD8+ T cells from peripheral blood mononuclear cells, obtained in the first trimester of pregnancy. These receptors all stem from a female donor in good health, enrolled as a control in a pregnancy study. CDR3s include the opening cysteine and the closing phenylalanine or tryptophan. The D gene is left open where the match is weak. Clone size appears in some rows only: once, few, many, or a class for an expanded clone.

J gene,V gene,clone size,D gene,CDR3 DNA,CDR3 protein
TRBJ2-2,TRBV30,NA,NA,TGTGCCTGGAGTGTTCGGGGGTCTGACACCGGGGAGCTGTTTTTT,CAWSVRGSDTGELFF
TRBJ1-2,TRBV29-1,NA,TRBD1,TGCAGCGTCAGATCAACAGGGGGAGTGATTGACTACACCTTC,CSVRSTGGVIDYTF
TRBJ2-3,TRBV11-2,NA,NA,TGTGCCAGCAGCTTAGATACAGGCGTGGATACGCAGTATTTT,CASSLDTGVDTQYF
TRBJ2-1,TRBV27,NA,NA,TGTGCCAGCAGTTGGGGCTGGACGGGAGCGAATGAGCAGTTCTTC,CASSWGWTGANEQFF
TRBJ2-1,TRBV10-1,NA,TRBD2,TGCGCCAGGAGTACTAGCGGCACTAACAATGAGCAGTTCTTC,CARSTSGTNNEQFF
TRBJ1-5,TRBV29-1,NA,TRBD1,TGCAGCGTTGAGGATGGGACAGGGGGCAATCAGCCCCAGCATTTT,CSVEDGTGGNQPQHF
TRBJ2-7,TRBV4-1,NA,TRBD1,TGCGCCAGCAGCCAAGGACAGGGCGAGCAGTACTTC,CASSQGQGEQYF
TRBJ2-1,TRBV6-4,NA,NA,TGTGCCAGCAGTGACTCCTCGGGGGAGGTGCATGAGCAGTTCTTC,CASSDSSGEVHEQFF
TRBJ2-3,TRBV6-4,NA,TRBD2,TGTGCCAGCAGTGACTCAGCGGGGGGAAGCACAGATACGCAGTATTTT,CASSDSAGGSTDTQYF
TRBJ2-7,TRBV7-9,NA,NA,TGTGCCAGCAGCACCATGACTAGCTCCTACGAGCAGTACTTC,CASSTMTSSYEQYF
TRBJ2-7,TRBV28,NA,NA,TGTGTGACACACGACAGCTACGAGCAGTACTTC,CVTHDSYEQYF
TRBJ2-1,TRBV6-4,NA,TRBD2,TGTGCCAGCAGTGAGGAGCGGGGGGCCGGGAATGAGCAGTTCTTC,CASSEERGAGNEQFF
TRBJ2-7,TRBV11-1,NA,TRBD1,TGTGCCAGCAGCCTGGGACAGGACAACTACGAGCAGTACTTC,CASSLGQDNYEQYF
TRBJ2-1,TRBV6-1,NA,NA,TGTGCCAGCAATCTTGCGGAGTACAATGAGCAGTTCTTC,CASNLAEYNEQFF
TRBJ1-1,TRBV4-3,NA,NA,TGCGCCAGCAGCCAATATGGGGCAGGTGAAGCTTTCTTT,CASSQYGAGEAFF
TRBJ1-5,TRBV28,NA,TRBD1,TGTGCCAGCAGTTCCAGGACAGGAGGTCAGCCCCAGCATTTT,CASSSRTGGQPQHF
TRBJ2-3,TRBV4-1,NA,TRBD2,TGCGCCAGCAGCCAAGGGCGGGGGGGCATCCCAGATACGCAGTATTTT,CASSQGRGGIPDTQYF
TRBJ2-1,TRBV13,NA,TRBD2,TGTGCCAGCAGCCTATGGACTAGCGGAGAGGATAATGAGCAGTTCTTC,CASSLWTSGEDNEQFF
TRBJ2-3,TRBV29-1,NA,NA,TGCAGCGTTGAGGGGGGGCGCTCAGATACGCAGTATTTT,CSVEGGRSDTQYF
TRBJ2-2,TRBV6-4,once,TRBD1,TGTGCCAGCAGTGACTCGATGGGACAGGGAACCGGGGAGCTGTTTTTT,CASSDSMGQGTGELFF
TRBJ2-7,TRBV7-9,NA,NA,TGTGCCAGCAGCTTAGTTAACAGGGCGAACGAGCAGTACTTC,CASSLVNRANEQYF
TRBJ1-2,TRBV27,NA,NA,TGTGCCAGCAGTTTACCCCAGGGAGGTTATGGCTACACCTTC,CASSLPQGGYGYTF
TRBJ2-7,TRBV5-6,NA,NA,TGTGCCAGCAGCTTGCTCGCGGCGAACTACGAGCAGTACTTC,CASSLLAANYEQYF
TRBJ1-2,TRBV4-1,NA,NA,TGCGCCAGCAGCCAAGATAAGAGCACAACGGGCTATGGCTACACCTTC,CASSQDKSTTGYGYTF
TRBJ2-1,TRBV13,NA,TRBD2,TGTGCCAGCAGGCCTCCAAAGCGGGGGAATGGGAATGAGCAGTTCTTC,CASRPPKRGNGNEQFF
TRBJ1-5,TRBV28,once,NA,TGTGCCAGCAGTCCAGCTACAGGGACTAGCAATCAGCCCCAGCATTTT,CASSPATGTSNQPQHF
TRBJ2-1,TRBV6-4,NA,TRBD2,TGTGCCAGCAGTGACGCCAGCGGGGGCCACAATGAGCAGTTCTTC,CASSDASGGHNEQFF
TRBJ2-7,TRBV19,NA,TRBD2,TGTGCCAGTAGTTCCGGGACTAGCGGGGACTACGAGCAGTACTTC,CASSSGTSGDYEQYF
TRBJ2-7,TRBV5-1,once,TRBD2,TGCGCCAGCAGCCCGTTAGCTAGCGGGGACCTTCCCCACGAGCAGTACTTC,CASSPLASGDLPHEQYF
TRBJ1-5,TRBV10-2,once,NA,TGCGCCAGCAGCGTAGGGGGGGGCTTGAGCAATCAGCCCCAGCATTTT,CASSVGGGLSNQPQHF
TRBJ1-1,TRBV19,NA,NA,TGTGCCAGTAGTATGGGCAGGGCCTCCGAAGCTTTCTTT,CASSMGRASEAFF
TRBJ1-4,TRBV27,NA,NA,TGTGCCAGCAGTTTAACAGGAGTACGTGAAAAACTGTTTTTT,CASSLTGVREKLFF
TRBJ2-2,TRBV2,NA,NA,TGTGCCAGCACCTATAGCGAGAACACCGGGGAGCTGTTTTTT,CASTYSENTGELFF
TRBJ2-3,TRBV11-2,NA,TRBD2,TGTGCCAGCAGCTTTGTCCTAGCGGGAGATACGCAGTATTTT,CASSFVLAGDTQYF
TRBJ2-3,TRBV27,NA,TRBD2,TGTGCCAGCAGTTTAGGCGGGGGGGCAGGAGATACGCAGTATTTT,CASSLGGGAGDTQYF
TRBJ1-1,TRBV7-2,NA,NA,TGTGCCAGCAGCTTAATAGGCGGGTCTGAAGCTTTCTTT,CASSLIGGSEAFF
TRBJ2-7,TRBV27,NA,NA,TGTGCCAGCAGTTCAGGGGTCGAGCAGTACTTC,CASSSGVEQYF
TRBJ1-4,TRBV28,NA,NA,TGTGCCAGCAGTTCAGCAATCGGCGGGGGAGAATGGGGTGAAAAACTGTTTTTT,CASSSAIGGGEWGEKLFF
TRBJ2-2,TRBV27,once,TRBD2,TGTGCCAGCAGCCCCATAGAGCGGGGGTACGGCGGGGAGCTGTTTTTT,CASSPIERGYGGELFF
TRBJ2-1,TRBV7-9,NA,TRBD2,TGTGCCAGCAGCTTACCCCTAGCGGGGGTCTCATCCTACAATGAGCAGTTCTTC,CASSLPLAGVSSYNEQFF
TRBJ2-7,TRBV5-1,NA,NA,TGCGCCAGCAGCCCGCCAGGGAGGAGCTCCTACGAGCAGTACTTC,CASSPPGRSSYEQYF
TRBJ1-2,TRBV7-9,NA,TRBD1,TGTGCCAGCAGCCCCGCCGACAGGGACTATGGCTACACCTTC,CASSPADRDYGYTF
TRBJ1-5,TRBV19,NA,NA,TGTGCCAGTAGTATGGGGGGGGGTGGGAGCAATCAGCCCCAGCATTTT,CASSMGGGGSNQPQHF
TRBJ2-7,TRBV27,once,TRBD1,TGTGCCAGCAGTTTGGGACCGGACAGGGGTTACGAGCAGTACTTC,CASSLGPDRGYEQYF
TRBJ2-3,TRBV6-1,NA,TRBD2,TGTGCCAGCAGTGAAATTAGCGGGAGCACAGATACGCAGTATTTT,CASSEISGSTDTQYF
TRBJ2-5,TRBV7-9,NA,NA,TGTGCCAGCAGCTCCCCCTTGTCCCAGTACTTC,CASSSPLSQYF
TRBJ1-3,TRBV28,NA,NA,TGTGCCAGCAGACCAACAGGGATGTCTGGAAACACCATATATTTT,CASRPTGMSGNTIYF
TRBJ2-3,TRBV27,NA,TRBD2,TGTGCCAGCAACCGGGGGGGGAGCGCAGATACGCAGTATTTT,CASNRGGSADTQYF
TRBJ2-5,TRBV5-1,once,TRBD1,TGCGCCAGCAGCTCAGACAGGGATGAGACCCAGTACTTC,CASSSDRDETQYF
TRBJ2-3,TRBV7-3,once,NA,TGTGCCAGCAGCTTAATTGGGTGGGGCAGCACAGATACGCAGTATTTT,CASSLIGWGSTDTQYF
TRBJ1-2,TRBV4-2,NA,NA,TGTGCCAGCAGCCAAGAGGGGGGTATCGGCTATGGCTACACCTTC,CASSQEGGIGYGYTF
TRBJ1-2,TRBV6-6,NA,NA,TGTGCCAGCAGTTACGTGGTGGGCCACGACTATGGCTACACCTTC,CASSYVVGHDYGYTF
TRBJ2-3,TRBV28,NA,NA,TGTGCCAGCAGCCTAGGCCCTGATACAGATACGCAGTATTTT,CASSLGPDTDTQYF
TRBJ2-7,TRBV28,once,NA,TGTGCCAGCAGTTTACGAGTCTACTACGAGCAGTACTTC,CASSLRVYYEQYF
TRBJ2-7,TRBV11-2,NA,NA,TGTGCCAGCAGCTTAATTTCCCTAGCCAACGAGCAGTACTTC,CASSLISLANEQYF
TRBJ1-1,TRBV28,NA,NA,TGTGCCAGCAGTTTCGCAGGGTTGAACACTGAAGCTTTCTTT,CASSFAGLNTEAFF
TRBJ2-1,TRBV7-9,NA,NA,TGTGCCAGCAGCCGACAGGATGAGCAGTTCTTC,CASSRQDEQFF
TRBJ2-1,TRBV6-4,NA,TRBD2,TGTGCCAGCAGTGACAATAGCGGGGCCGCAATGCAGTTCTTC,CASSDNSGAAMQFF
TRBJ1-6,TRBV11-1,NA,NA,TGTGCCAGCAGCTTATCTGGAACGGGAAATTCACCCCTCCACTTT,CASSLSGTGNSPLHF
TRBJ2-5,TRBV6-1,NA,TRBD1,TGTGCCAGCAGCGCAGGGACAGGGAGCGGGACCCAGTACTTC,CASSAGTGSGTQYF